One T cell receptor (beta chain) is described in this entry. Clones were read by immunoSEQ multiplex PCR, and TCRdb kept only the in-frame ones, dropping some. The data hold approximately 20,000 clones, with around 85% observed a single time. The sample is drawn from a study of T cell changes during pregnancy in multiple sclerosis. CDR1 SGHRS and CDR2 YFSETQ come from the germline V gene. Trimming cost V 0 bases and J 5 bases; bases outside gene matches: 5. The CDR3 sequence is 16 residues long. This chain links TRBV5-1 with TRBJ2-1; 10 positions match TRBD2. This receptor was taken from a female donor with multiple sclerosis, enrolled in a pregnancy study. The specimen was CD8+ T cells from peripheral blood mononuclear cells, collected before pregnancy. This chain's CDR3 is CASSLGLAGENNEQFF. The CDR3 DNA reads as TGCGCCAGCAGCTTGGGCCTAGCGGGAGAAAACAATGAGCAGTTCTTC.